This T cell receptor beta chain was identified during a study of blood T cell repertoires in COVID-19. The CDR3 spans 15 residues. The ends were cut back, 0 bases at V and 2 bases at J, with 9 bases in the middle. Germline values: CDR1 SGDLS, CDR2 YYNGEE. Only in-frame clones appear in the TCRdb table, and some are missing; sequencing was by immunoSEQ multiplex PCR. Of tens of thousands of clones in the sample, approximately 79% were seen once. Followed longitudinally, the Seattle patients had been enrolled during active infection. This clone has just one count. The receptor was isolated from a man aged 70 or older with COVID-19, enrolled during active disease. Sequencing used peripheral blood. V and J are TRBV9 and TRBJ1-5; D remains ambiguous. The CDR3 reads CASSVGGQGNQPQHF. CDR3 in DNA: TGTGCCAGCAGCGTAGGAGGGCAGGGCAATCAGCCCCAGCATTTT.